These 25 T cell receptor beta chains were sequenced from one sample in a study of post-analysis software for immune sequencing data. General observations from the study: Among a few TRBV segments more frequent in patients than controls were TRBV5-6, TRBV5-1 and TRBV20-1.

TCR beta libraries were prepared from cDNA with unique molecular identifiers. TCRdb called the PCR reads again in MiXCR, with one record for every CDR3 protein. The repertoire consists of more than 350,000 distinct CDR3 sequences, with approximately 38% occurring once and the leading ten covering 7.6%. No cognate antigen is known for these TCRs. Specimen: blood. The receptors derive from a girl aged 2 to 10 with multiple sclerosis.

This rearrangement joins TRBV29-1 to TRBJ2-2; tentatively, D is TRBD1 or TRBD2 (7 bases each). Trimming stripped 3 bases from V and 9 bases from J, with 14 bases between. Germline assignment: CDR1 SQVTM and CDR2 ANQGSEA. This CDR3 spans 13 amino acids. The CDR3 DNA reads as TGCAGCGTTGAGGGGAGGGGGCGCCGGGAGCTGTTTTTT. Its protein product is CSVEGRGRRELFF.

The chain links TRBV28 to TRBJ2-1; weak D call: TRBD2 (5 bases). Per germline, CDR1 MDHEN and CDR2 SYDVKM. The CDR3 covers 16 residues. V was cut by 5 bases and J by 2 bases, with 16 bases left in between. The CDR3 here is CASSALGRSAYNEQFF. For the CDR3, the DNA is TGTGCCAGCAGTGCTCTGGGGAGAAGCGCCTACAATGAGCAGTTCTTC.

The V gene is TRBV4-1, the J gene TRBJ2-5, with 12 nucleotides matching TRBD1. Per germline, CDR1 MGHRA and CDR2 YSYEKL. The V gene end was trimmed by 6 bases and the J gene end by 11 bases; junction bases not matched to a gene: 13. This CDR3 is built from 15 residues. CDR3 residues: CASSTGGQGAREQYF. CDR3 bases: TGCGCCAGCAGTACTGGGGGACAGGGGGCTCGTGAGCAGTACTTC.

The chain combines TRBV29-1 with TRBJ2-4; possibly TRBD1 for D (6 bases). With the DNA end fitting TRBJ2-7 better, the J assignment may be wrong. The CDR3 covers 14 residues. The germline V gene encodes CDR1 SQVTM and CDR2 ANQGSEA. The CDR3 loop reads CSVGAGTLMGEQYF. For the CDR3, the DNA is TGCAGCGTTGGTGCCGGGACACTGATGGGCGAGCAGTACTTC.

A note on this clonotype: The junction departs from the called germline gene at one end, perhaps through a read error. This chain joins TRBV6-2 or TRBV6-3 and TRBJ2-2, with TRBD2 matching over 7 bases. This CDR3 spans 14 amino acids. Per germline, CDR1 MNHEY and CDR2 SVGEGT. The CDR3 spells CASSPSGVTGEPFF. CDR3 nucleotide sequence: TGTGCCAGCAGCCCTAGCGGCGTCACCGGGGAGCCGTTTTTT.

This clonotype was observed a handful of times. A clone one base away is much larger, so this may be a read error. V and J are TRBV29-1 and TRBJ1-4; D ambiguous. The germline V gene encodes CDR1 SQVTM and CDR2 ANQGSEA. This CDR3 spans 13 amino acids. The CDR3 coding sequence is TGCAGCGTTGAAGCGGGTGCTAATGAAAAACGGTTTTTT. Its protein is CSVEAGANEKRFF.

This clonotype was found a few times. The chain uses TRBV5-1 and TRBJ2-1; D call uncertain. Germline V gene data show CDR1 as SGHRS and CDR2 as YFSETQ. CDR3 length equals 13 residues. Deletions cut 2 bases from V and 7 bases from J, with 10 bases between. In nucleotides, the CDR3 is TGCGCCAGCAGCTTAGCATCAAATAATGAGCAGTTCTTC. Translating it yields CASSLASNNEQFF.

Note on this clonotype: This clone may be a read error of a much larger clone one base away. The CDR3 DNA reads as TGTGCCAGCAGCTTAGCTTTGTCAGGGGGAATACATGAGCAGTACTTC. Residues: CASSLALSGGIHEQYF. The chain joins TRBV7-6 to TRBJ2-5, with 7 bases identical to TRBD1. Germline V CDR1 and CDR2: SGHVS, FNYEAQ. Unmatched junction bases numbered 15, after V lost 0 bases and J lost 11 bases. The CDR3 contains 16 residues.

The chain links TRBV7-2 to TRBJ2-2; TRBD1 matches at 7 bases. V shed 5 bases and J 2 bases; nucleotides not matched to a gene: 8. The CDR3 is made up of 16 amino acids. The germline V gene encodes CDR1 SGHTA and CDR2 FQGNSA. The CDR3 reads CASSTQGWLNTGELFF. The CDR3 nucleotides read TGTGCCAGCAGCACACAGGGGTGGCTTAACACCGGGGAGCTGTTTTTT.

This chain links TRBV7-8 with TRBJ1-4, with D perhaps TRBD1 (5 bases). CDR1 is SGHVS and CDR2 is FQNEAQ in the germline V gene. The CDR3 length is 14 residues. Trimming removed 6 bases at V and 8 bases at J, with 16 bases between. The CDR3 is CASRKDSVEEKLFF. Written as DNA, the CDR3 is TGTGCCAGCAGGAAAGACAGCGTGGAAGAAAAACTGTTTTTT.

The rearrangement links TRBV6-5 to TRBJ2-7, with unresolved D. Trimming removed 2 bases at V and 0 bases at J, with 8 bases between. The CDR3 has 14 residues. Germline CDR1 MNHEY, CDR2 SVGAGI. In nucleotides, the CDR3 is TGTGCCAGCAGTTACGAGGCCCTCTCCTACGAGCAGTACTTC. Protein product: CASSYEALSYEQYF.

This clonotype has a handful of counts. The CDR3 spells CASSLLASGRANKDAGTQYF. The CDR3 DNA follows: TGTGCCAGCAGCTTACTGGCTAGCGGGAGGGCCAACAAAGACGCGGGTACGCAGTATTTT. The rearrangement uses TRBV7-2 and TRBJ2-3; TRBD2 agrees at 12 bases. The CDR3 loop spans 20 amino acids. Germline CDR1 SGHTA, CDR2 FQGNSA. J lost 8 bases, V lost 2 bases, and 20 bases had no gene match.

This clonotype was found a few times. V usage is TRBV7-2 and J usage is TRBJ2-7; 8 nucleotides agree with TRBD1. Germline-derived CDR1 and CDR2 are SGHTA and FQGNSA. The CDR3 loop spans 16 amino acids. V lost 6 bases and J lost 5; bases outside the gene matches: 15. CDR3 sequence (DNA): TGTGCCAGCAGTCCCCCCCGACTGCAGGGGGCCAACGAGCAGTACTTC. Translating gives CASSPPRLQGANEQYF.

This clonotype was seen only a few times. V and J are TRBV27 and TRBJ2-2, with D maybe TRBD2 (6 bases). Germline CDR1 and CDR2: MNHEY and SMNVEV (reference sequence). V lost 5 bases and J lost 5, with 12 bases in between. This CDR3 contains 14 residues. CDR3 sequence reads: CASSPRGGTGELFF. In DNA, the CDR3 is TGTGCCAGCAGTCCTAGGGGAGGTACCGGGGAGCTGTTTTTT.

The V call is TRBV6-2 or TRBV6-3, the J call TRBJ2-4; 8 bases are shared with TRBD1. Gene TRBJ2-7 matches the end of the DNA better, so the J call may be wrong. There are 15 residues in the CDR3. CDR1 is MNHEY, CDR2 SVGEGT, per germline. CDR3 loop: CASRNFSGQATEQYF. DNA for the CDR3: TGTGCCAGCAGGAACTTCTCGGGACAGGCGACCGAGCAGTACTTC.

This clonotype appeared a single time. The CDR3: CASSSGRTSPEAFF. In DNA form, the CDR3 reads TGTGCCAGCAGCTCCGGACGGACTTCGCCTGAAGCTTTCTTT. The genes are TRBV12-3 or TRBV12-4 and TRBJ1-1; D call uncertain. V was clipped by 6 bases and J by 6 bases, with 17 bases between them. The CDR3 spans 14 residues.

This clonotype showed up just a few times. The J gene is TRBJ2-5, the V gene TRBV10-3; TRBD2 aligns across 7 bases. This CDR3 has 13 residues. With V trimmed by 8 bases and J by 3 bases, 6 bases remained unmatched. From germline, CDR1 is ENHRY and CDR2 SYGVKD. Here the CDR3 DNA reads TGTGCCATCCGCCTTGCGGGAGAAGAGACCCAGTACTTC. It specifies CAIRLAGEETQYF.

The chain has TRBV12-3 or TRBV12-4 and TRBJ1-1; 9 bases align to TRBD1. The CDR3 totals 16 residues. The V segment lost 8 bases and the J segment 5 bases; nucleotides outside the gene matches: 15. The CDR3 DNA is TGTGCCAGCCGGCGGACAGGGGCATTCATGGGAACTGAAGCTTTCTTT. Its translation is CASRRTGAFMGTEAFF.

The rearrangement joins TRBV7-3 to TRBJ2-1, with D possibly matching TRBD2 (6 bases). The CDR3 extends over 17 amino acids. The germline gives CDR1 SGHTA, CDR2 FQGTGA. V was pared by 2 bases and J by 5 bases, with 19 bases between. The CDR3 DNA reads TGTGCCAGCAGCTTACTGGCGCTGCGGGGCCATCACAATGAGCAGTTCTTC. Residues: CASSLLALRGHHNEQFF.

V and J are TRBV6-1 and TRBJ2-1; D may be TRBD2 (5 bases). V gave up 1 base and J gave up 10 bases, with 20 bases separating them. Germline V gene data show CDR1 as MNHNS and CDR2 as SASEGT. The CDR3 runs 16 residues. CDR3 amino acids: CASSEGSGIWKGEQFF. The DNA for the CDR3 is TGTGCCAGCAGTGAAGGTTCCGGGATCTGGAAGGGCGAGCAGTTCTTC.

There are a few counts of this clonotype. V gene TRBV14 combines with J gene TRBJ2-3, with 12 bases matching TRBD2. J lost 4 bases, V lost 1 base, and 3 bases had no gene match. This CDR3 contains 16 residues. Germline assignment: CDR1 SGHDN and CDR2 FVKESK. This CDR3 reads CASSQVGLAGSDTQYF. Here the CDR3 DNA reads TGTGCCAGCAGCCAAGTTGGACTAGCGGGGTCAGATACGCAGTATTTT.

This clonotype turned up a few times. The chain combines TRBV6-5 with TRBJ1-2; no clear D. This CDR3 spans 13 amino acids. The germline V gene has CDR1 MNHEY and CDR2 SVGAGI. Trimming stripped 4 bases from V and 4 bases from J, with 10 bases between. In DNA, the CDR3 is TGTGCCAGCAGTTCAGGCAGATTCTATGGCTACACCTTC. Its protein product is CASSSGRFYGYTF.

This clonotype was recorded a few times. The chain carries TRBV12-3 or TRBV12-4 and TRBJ2-1; unclear D gene. This CDR3 spans 12 amino acids. The V end lost 3 bases, the J end lost 5 bases, and 5 bases lay between the germline ends. The CDR3 region has the DNA TGTGCCAGCAGTTTCTTCGACAATGAGCAGTTCTTC. Residues: CASSFFDNEQFF.

This clonotype has at least ten counts. The rearrangement links TRBV6-6 to TRBJ2-3; unclear D gene. V shed 6 bases and J shed 0 bases, with 10 bases lying between them. The CDR3 extends over 14 amino acids. Germline CDR1 MNHNY, CDR2 SVGAGI (reference sequence). The CDR3 loop is CASRLPSSTDTQYF. As DNA, the CDR3 is TGTGCCAGCAGGCTTCCCTCTAGCACAGATACGCAGTATTTT.

The chain recombines TRBV5-1 with TRBJ1-2; weak D call: TRBD1 (6 bases). The CDR3 is made up of 15 amino acids. V was trimmed by 4 bases and J by 4 bases, leaving 17 bases between them. CDR1 is SGHRS, CDR2 YFSETQ, per germline. CDR3 sequence (DNA): TGCGCCAGCAGCCCCCCGAACGGACAGATCTATGGCTACACCTTC. This gives the protein CASSPPNGQIYGYTF.